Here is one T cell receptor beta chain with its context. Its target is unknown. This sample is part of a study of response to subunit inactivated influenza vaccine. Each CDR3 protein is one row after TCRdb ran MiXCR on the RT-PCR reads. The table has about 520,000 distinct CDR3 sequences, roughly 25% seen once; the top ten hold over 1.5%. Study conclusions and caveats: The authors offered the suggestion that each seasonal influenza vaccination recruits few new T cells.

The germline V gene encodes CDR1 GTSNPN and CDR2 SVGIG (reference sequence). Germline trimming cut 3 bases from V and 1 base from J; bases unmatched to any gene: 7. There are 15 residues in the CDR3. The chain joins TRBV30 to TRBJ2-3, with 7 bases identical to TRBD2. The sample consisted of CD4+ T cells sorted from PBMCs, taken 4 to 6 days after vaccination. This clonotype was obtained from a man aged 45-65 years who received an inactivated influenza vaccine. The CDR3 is CAWRRASGGTDTQYF. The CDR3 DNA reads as TGTGCCTGGAGACGGGCTAGCGGTGGCACAGATACGCAGTATTTT. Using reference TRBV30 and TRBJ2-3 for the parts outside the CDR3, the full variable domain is SQTIHQWPATLVQPVGSPLSLECTVEGTSNPNLYWYRQAAGRGLQLLFYSVGIGQISSEVPQNLSASRPQDRQFILSSKKLLLSDSGFYLCAWRRASGGTDTQYFGPGTRLTVL.